Each of the 17 T cell receptor beta chains below was sequenced from the same sample in a study of blood T cells in healthy people across ages. Primers used in a second PCR of roughly 6 to 11 cycles were a sample-barcoded 5' primer and a J-beta primer mix. MiXCR, applied by TCRdb to the 5' RACE reads, yields one record per CDR3 protein. This table holds 1,800,000 or so distinct CDR3 sequences, about 39% found once. Material: blood. Receptors were obtained from a human donor in good health.

V gene TRBV5-1 combines with J gene TRBJ1-1; no clear D. Per germline, CDR1 SGHRS and CDR2 YFSETQ. The ends were cut back, 4 bases at V and 0 bases at J, with 13 bases in the middle. CDR3 length: 15 residues. The CDR3 region has the DNA TGCGCCAGCAGCCCGCCATCGACACTGAACACTGAAGCTTTCTTT. Translation: CASSPPSTLNTEAFF.

The rearrangement joins TRBV21-1 to TRBJ2-3; TRBD2 is the table's D call and was not checked against the DNA. TRBV21-1 is termed a pseudogene. CDR3 length equals 18 residues. This CDR3 reads CASSPRDSKGLASDTQYF. The CDR3 DNA reads as TGTGCCAGCAGCCCTCGGGATAGTAAGGGACTAGCGTCGGATACGCAGTATTTT.

The V and J genes are TRBV7-2 and TRBJ2-5; D may be TRBD1 (5 bases). This CDR3 is 14 amino acids long. Germline V gene data show CDR1 as SGHTA and CDR2 as FQGNSA. V shed 4 bases and J shed 0 bases, with 9 bases lying between them. CDR3 residues: CASSSRGNQETQYF. In DNA, the CDR3 is TGTGCCAGCAGCTCAAGGGGCAACCAAGAGACCCAGTACTTC.

The chain employs TRBV10-3 and TRBJ1-6, with D possibly being TRBD1 (5 bases). The CDR3 consists of 14 residues. V lost 2 bases to trimming and J lost 8 bases, with 10 bases between them. Germline lookup yields CDR1 ENHRY and CDR2 SYGVKD. The CDR3 nucleotides read TGTGCCATCAGTGAGCAGGGTCCAGATTCACCCCTCCACTTT. It translates to CAISEQGPDSPLHF.

The sample holds many counts of this clonotype. The chain is built from TRBV6-1 and TRBJ1-2, with 11 bases identical to TRBD1. After removal of 1 base from V and 4 bases from J, the junction contained 2 bases not matched to a gene. CDR1 and CDR2 (germline): MNHNS, SASEGT. CDR3 length equals 15 residues. The CDR3: CASSEEGTGGYGYTF. CDR3 sequence (DNA): TGTGCCAGCAGTGAAGAAGGGACAGGGGGCTATGGCTACACCTTC.

A few counts support this clonotype. V gene TRBV20-1 combines with J gene TRBJ1-2; 9 bases fit TRBD1. Looked up from germline, CDR1 is DFQATT and CDR2 is SNEGSKA (reference sequence). After removal of 7 bases from V and 4 bases from J, the junction contained 10 bases not matched to a gene. CDR3 length: 14 residues. The CDR3: CSVTYRGPPYGYTF. The CDR3 coding sequence is TGCAGTGTCACATACAGGGGGCCGCCCTATGGCTACACCTTC.

V gene TRBV7-2 combines with J gene TRBJ2-4; 8 positions match TRBD1. The J call may be incorrect, as the DNA end agrees better with TRBJ2-7. Germline CDR1 is SGHTA and CDR2 is FQGNSA. The CDR3 extends over 18 amino acids. The CDR3, as DNA: TGTGCCAGCAGCTTAGCTTCCTTCTCGGACAGGGAACCCTACGAGCAGTACTTC. Translation: CASSLASFSDREPYEQYF.

This clonotype has a single count. A read error may account for a junction end that differs from germline. The rearrangement links TRBV7-2 to TRBJ1-1, with D hard to call. This CDR3 has 13 residues. Germline assignment: CDR1 SGHTA and CDR2 FQGNSA. This chain's CDR3 is CASSRRGRTGAFF. The DNA of the CDR3 is TGTGCCAGCAGCCGTAGAGGGAGGACTGGAGCTTTCTTT. The complete variable domain, with remaining parts taken from reference TRBV7-2 and TRBJ1-1, reads GAGVSQSPSNKVTEKGKDVELRCDPISGHTALYWYRQSLGQGLEFLIYFQGNSAPDKSGLPSDRFSAERTGGSVSTLTIQRTQQEDSAVYLCASSRRGRTGAFFGQGTRLTVV.

This chain connects TRBV5-6 to TRBJ2-3; TRBD1 agrees at 7 bases. Germline CDR1 reads SGHDT; CDR2 reads YYEEEE. The CDR3 is 15 amino acids. The V and J ends lost 4 bases and 0 bases, in that order; junction bases with no gene match: 5. This CDR3 reads CASSPGQMSTDTQYF. The CDR3 DNA follows: TGTGCCAGCAGCCCGGGACAGATGAGCACAGATACGCAGTATTTT.

This sequence joins TRBV7-9 and TRBJ1-1; D is ambiguous. This CDR3 contains 13 residues. Germline loops: CDR1 SEHNR, CDR2 FQNEAQ (reference sequence). Trimming removed 2 bases at V and 7 bases at J, with 11 bases between. CDR3 coding DNA: TGTGCCAGCAGCTTAAGCGGACTAATTGAAGCTTTCTTT. Its protein product is CASSLSGLIEAFF. Filled out from reference TRBV7-9 and TRBJ1-1, the complete variable domain reads DTGVSQNPRHKITKRGQNVTFRCDPISEHNRLYWYRQTLGQGPEFLTYFQNEAQLEKSRLLSDRFSAERPKGSFSTLEIQRTEQGDSAMYLCASSLSGLIEAFFGQGTRLTVV.

This clonotype was seen once. V is TRBV28 and J is TRBJ2-4; 8 nucleotides line up with TRBD1. The J call is doubtful: the DNA matches TRBJ2-7 better. CDR1 and CDR2 from the germline V gene are MDHEN and SYDVKM. This CDR3 is built from 15 residues. The CDR3 nucleotides read TGTGCCACCCGCACCCGACAGGGGTTCTCCTACGAGCAGTACTTC. This translates into CATRTRQGFSYEQYF.

The V and J genes are TRBV14 and TRBJ2-1, with 7 bases lining up with TRBD2. V dropped 2 bases and J dropped 7; count of bases not matched to a gene: 8. The V gene's germline CDR1 is SGHDN and CDR2 FVKESK. The CDR3 runs 15 residues. CDR3 protein: CASSQLGGSWNEQFF. CDR3 DNA sequence: TGTGCCAGCAGCCAATTGGGGGGGTCTTGGAATGAGCAGTTCTTC.

This clonotype was detected a few times. This sequence joins TRBV15 and TRBJ1-2; 11 bases are shared with TRBD1. The CDR3 spans 14 residues. Germline assignment: CDR1 LNHNV and CDR2 YYDKDF (reference sequence). The J segment lost 4 bases and the V segment lost 4 bases, leaving 2 bases of the junction unmatched. The CDR3 reads CATSIGTGGYGYTF. For the CDR3, the DNA is TGTGCCACCAGCATAGGGACAGGGGGCTATGGCTACACCTTC.

The table lists this clonotype with a few counts. The chain has TRBV4-1 and TRBJ1-2; D gene unclear. In germline, CDR1 is MGHRA, CDR2 YSYEKL. V was clipped by 1 base and J by 6 bases, with 12 bases between them. This CDR3 is built from 14 residues. CDR3: CASSQVDLDHGYTF. In DNA form, the CDR3 reads TGCGCCAGCAGCCAAGTAGACCTCGACCATGGCTACACCTTC.

Turning to this clonotype: A much more abundant neighbour one base away suggests this may be a read error. This sequence joins TRBV4-3 and TRBJ2-2; 7 bases align to TRBD1. Germline lookup yields CDR1 LGHNA and CDR2 YSLEER. This CDR3 is 13 amino acids long. The CDR3, as DNA: TGCGCCAGCGGCCAGGGGGATGCCGGGGAGCTGTTTTTT. It yields the protein CASGQGDAGELFF.

J is TRBJ1-1 and V is TRBV5-5; no firm D call. Germline-derived CDR1 and CDR2 are SGHKS and YYEKEE (reference sequence). The CDR3 consists of 13 residues. Trimming cost V 6 bases and J 7 bases, with 16 bases left between them. Here the CDR3 DNA reads TGTGCCAGCACCCTAACGGGCGCAGATGAAGCTTTCTTT. Protein product: CASTLTGADEAFF.

The V gene is TRBV20-1, the J gene TRBJ2-7, with D perhaps matching TRBD2 (5 bases). Germline CDR1 DFQATT, CDR2 SNEGSKA (reference sequence). This CDR3 region has 14 residues. V was clipped by 4 bases and J by 0 bases, with 13 bases between them. As DNA, the CDR3 is TGCAGTGCTACCCACCGCGGGCACTCCTACGAGCAGTACTTC. Its translation: CSATHRGHSYEQYF.